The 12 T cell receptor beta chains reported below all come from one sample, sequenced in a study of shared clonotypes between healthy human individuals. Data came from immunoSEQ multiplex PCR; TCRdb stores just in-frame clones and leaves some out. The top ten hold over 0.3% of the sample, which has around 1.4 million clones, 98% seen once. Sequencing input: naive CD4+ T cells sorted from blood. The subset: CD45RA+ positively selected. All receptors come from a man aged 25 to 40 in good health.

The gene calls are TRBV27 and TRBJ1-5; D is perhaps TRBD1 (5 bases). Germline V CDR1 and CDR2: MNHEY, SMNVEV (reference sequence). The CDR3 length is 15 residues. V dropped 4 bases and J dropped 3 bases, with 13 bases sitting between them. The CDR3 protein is CASSSTDRYNQPQHF. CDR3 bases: TGTGCCAGCAGTTCCACAGACAGATACAATCAGCCCCAGCATTTT.

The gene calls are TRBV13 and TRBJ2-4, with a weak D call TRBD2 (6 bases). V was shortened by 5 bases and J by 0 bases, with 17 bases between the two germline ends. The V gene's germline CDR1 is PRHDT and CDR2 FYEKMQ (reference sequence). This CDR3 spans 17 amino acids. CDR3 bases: TGTGCCAGCAGCCTAAGACCCGGAGGGGTAGCCAAAAACATTCAGTACTTC. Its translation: CASSLRPGGVAKNIQYF.

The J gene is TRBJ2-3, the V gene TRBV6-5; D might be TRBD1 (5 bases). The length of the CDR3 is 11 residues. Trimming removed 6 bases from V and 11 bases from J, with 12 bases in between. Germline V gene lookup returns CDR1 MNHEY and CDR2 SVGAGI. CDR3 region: CASSQGGWQYF. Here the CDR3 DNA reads TGTGCCAGCAGCCAGGGCGGTTGGCAGTATTTT.

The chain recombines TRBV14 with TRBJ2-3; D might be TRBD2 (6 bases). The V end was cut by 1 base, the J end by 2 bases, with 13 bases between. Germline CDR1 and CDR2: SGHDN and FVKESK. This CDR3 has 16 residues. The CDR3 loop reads CASSQVLARSTDTQYF. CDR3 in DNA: TGTGCCAGCAGCCAAGTGCTAGCGAGATCCACAGATACGCAGTATTTT.

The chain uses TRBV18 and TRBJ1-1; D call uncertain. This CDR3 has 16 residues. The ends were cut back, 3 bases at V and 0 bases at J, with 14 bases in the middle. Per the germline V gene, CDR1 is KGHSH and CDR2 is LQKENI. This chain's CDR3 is CASSPLGRAMNTEAFF. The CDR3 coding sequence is TGTGCCAGCTCACCTCTGGGAAGGGCCATGAACACTGAAGCTTTCTTT.

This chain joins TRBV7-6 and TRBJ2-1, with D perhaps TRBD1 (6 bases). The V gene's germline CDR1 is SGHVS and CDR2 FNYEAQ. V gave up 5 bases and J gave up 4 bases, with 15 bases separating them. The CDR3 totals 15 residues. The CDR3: CASSRQELKYNEQFF. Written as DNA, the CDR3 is TGTGCCAGCAGCCGACAGGAGTTAAAATACAATGAGCAGTTCTTC.

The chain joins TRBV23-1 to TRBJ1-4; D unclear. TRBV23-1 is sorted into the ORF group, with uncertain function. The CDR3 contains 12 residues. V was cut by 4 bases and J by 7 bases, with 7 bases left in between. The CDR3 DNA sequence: TGCGCCAGCAGTCTAAGGCTTGAAAAACTGTTTTTT. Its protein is CASSLRLEKLFF.

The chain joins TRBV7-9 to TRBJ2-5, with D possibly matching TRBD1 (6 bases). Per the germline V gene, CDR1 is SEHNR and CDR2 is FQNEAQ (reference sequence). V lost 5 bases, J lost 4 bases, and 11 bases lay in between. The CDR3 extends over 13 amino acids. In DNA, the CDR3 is TGTGCCAGCAGCAAAACAGGGCCAGAGACCCAGTACTTC. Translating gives CASSKTGPETQYF.

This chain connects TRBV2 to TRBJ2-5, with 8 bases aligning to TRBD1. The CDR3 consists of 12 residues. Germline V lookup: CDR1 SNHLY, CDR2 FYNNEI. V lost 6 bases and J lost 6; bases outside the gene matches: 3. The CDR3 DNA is TGTGCCAGCAGCGGACAGGGAAAGACCCAGTACTTC. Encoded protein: CASSGQGKTQYF.

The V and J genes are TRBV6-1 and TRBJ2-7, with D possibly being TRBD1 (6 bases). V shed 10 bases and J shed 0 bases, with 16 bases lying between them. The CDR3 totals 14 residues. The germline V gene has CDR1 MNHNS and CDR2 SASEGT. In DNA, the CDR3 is TGTGCCACCCACCAGGGGTCGGGCTCCTACGAGCAGTACTTC. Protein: CATHQGSGSYEQYF.

The CDR3 region has the DNA TGTGCCAGCAGGCCCGGACAGGGCTTTAGGCATGAGCAGTTCTTC. It translates to CASRPGQGFRHEQFF. J is TRBJ2-1 and V is TRBV5-5, with 8 bases matching TRBD1. V lost 5 bases, J lost 8 bases, and 12 bases stayed unmatched. The germline gives CDR1 SGHKS, CDR2 YYEKEE (reference sequence). The CDR3 consists of 15 residues. The variable domain in full, with the rest retrieved from reference TRBV5-5 and TRBJ2-1, is DAGVTQSPTHLIKTRGQQVTLRCSPISGHKSVSWYQQVLGQGPQFIFQYYEKEERGRGNFPDRFSARQFPNYSSELNVNALLLGDSALYLCASRPGQGFRHEQFFGPGTRLTVL.

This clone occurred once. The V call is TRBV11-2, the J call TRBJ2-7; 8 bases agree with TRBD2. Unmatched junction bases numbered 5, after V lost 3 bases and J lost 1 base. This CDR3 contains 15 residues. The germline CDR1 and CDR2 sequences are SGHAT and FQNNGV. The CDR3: CASSFTAGASYEQYF. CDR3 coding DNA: TGTGCCAGCAGCTTCACAGCGGGAGCATCCTACGAGCAGTACTTC. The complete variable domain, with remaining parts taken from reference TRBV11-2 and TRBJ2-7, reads EAGVAQSPRYKIIEKRQSVAFWCNPISGHATLYWYQQILGQGPKLLIQFQNNGVVDDSQLPKDRFSAERLKGVDSTLKIQPAKLEDSAVYLCASSFTAGASYEQYFGPGTRLTVT.